The clone carrying this TCR beta chain was counted between two and nine times. Its antigen is currently unknown. The source of the sample is a study of T cell responses to AZD1222 COVID-19 vaccine. Overall study context: Pooled together were second doses at about 4 or about 12 weeks. Study-wide points: Spike-specific TCR breadth rose after two AZD1222 doses, and depth rose as well. A reported finding is that nearly half of spike-specific TCRs target unmutated variant regions. Possibly, clonal diversity was underestimated; donors were largely white British and included more females.

The CDR3 has 15 residues. Germline-derived CDR1 and CDR2 are MNHEY and SVGAGI. V was clipped by 7 bases and J by 2 bases; unmatched bases: 7. Profiled with immunoSEQ multiplex PCR; TCRdb holds only in-frame clones, not every one. The sample consists of around 80,000 clones, about 82% of them appearing once. The receptor was isolated from an adult in good health. V is TRBV6-5 and J is TRBJ2-1; 8 bases are a match to TRBD1. The source material was peripheral blood, sampled on day 0 of AZD1222 vaccination. The CDR3 loop reads CASKAGTGPYNEQFF. Written as DNA, the CDR3 is TGTGCCAGCAAGGCCGGGACAGGCCCCTACAATGAGCAGTTCTTC.